A selection of T cell receptor beta chains follows, all from one sample in a study of T-cell memory formation after mild COVID-19. Using its own MiXCR run on the 5' RACE reads, TCRdb lists one record per CDR3 protein. This sample has almost 550,000 distinct CDR3 sequences; roughly 20% occur once, and the top ten carry 12%. The sequenced sample consisted of PBMCs or a T cell subset sorted from them (not recorded which). These receptors all come from an adult woman who had mild COVID-19 (a few samples of this study predate the infection). Cell type and time point are not known. CDR3s include the opening cysteine and the closing phenylalanine or tryptophan. A D gene is named only where the DNA matches it firmly. Only part of the rows carry a size: once, few, many, or a class if the clone is expanded.

D,V,size,J,DNA,CDR3
NA,TRBV20-1,once,TRBJ1-6,TGCAGTGCCAGAGGGCAGGGTCTGGTTAGTTATAATTCACCCCTCAACTTT,CSARGQGLVSYNSPLNF
TRBD1,TRBV19,few,TRBJ2-2,TGTGCCAGTAGCCCAGGGGCAGGGGGCAACACCGGGGAGCTGTTTTTT,CASSPGAGGNTGELFF
NA,TRBV6-5,few,TRBJ2-2,TGTGCCAGCAGTTTACAGGGTACGGACACCGGGGAGCTGTTTTTT,CASSLQGTDTGELFF
TRBD2,TRBV4-1,few,TRBJ2-7,TGCGCCAGCAGCCAAGCCGTCACTAGCGGGGGGCAGTACTTC,CASSQAVTSGGQYF
NA,TRBV5-1,few,TRBJ2-2,TGCGCCAGCAGCCACGGACAGAACACCGGGGAGCTGTTTTTT,CASSHGQNTGELFF
NA,TRBV6-5,once,TRBJ2-1,TGTGCCAGCAACCCCGGCGATTGGGTTACCAATGAGCAGTTCTTC,CASNPGDWVTNEQFF
NA,TRBV3-1,NA,TRBJ1-2,TGTGCCAGCAAAGGCAGGGTCGACGGCTACACCTTC,CASKGRVDGYTF
TRBD1,TRBV5-1,few,TRBJ2-1,TGCGCCAGCAGCCCGGCGCCGGGACAGGGGGTGGATGAGCAGTTCTTC,CASSPAPGQGVDEQFF
NA,TRBV21-1,few,TRBJ1-2,TGTGCCAGCTCGTGGAGATATGGCTACACCTTC,CASSWRYGYTF
NA,TRBV9,NA,TRBJ2-5,TGTGCCAGCAGCGTATATGACGTCGAGACCCAGTACTTC,CASSVYDVETQYF
TRBD2,TRBV9,few,TRBJ2-2,TGTGCCAGCAGCGTATTGGCTAGCGGGCCCGGGGAGCTGTTTTTT,CASSVLASGPGELFF
NA,TRBV3-1,NA,TRBJ2-7,TGTGCCAGCAGCCAGTTTACCCCAGGTCGGGAGCAGTACTTC,CASSQFTPGREQYF
NA,TRBV6-5,NA,TRBJ2-3,TGTGCCAGCAGCCCCCCCGGTGGGACGCAGTATTTT,CASSPPGGTQYF
TRBD1,TRBV24-1,NA,TRBJ1-5,TGTGCCACCAGTGAGACAGGGGGTATCAATCAGCCCCAGCATTTT,CATSETGGINQPQHF
TRBD1,TRBV20-1,NA,TRBJ1-1,TGCAGTGCTAGGGGTTACTGGACAGGGGACACTGAAGCTTTCTTT,CSARGYWTGDTEAFF
TRBD2,TRBV7-9,NA,TRBJ2-1,TGTGCCAGCAGCAGCACTAGCGGGTGGGATGAGCAGTTCTTC,CASSSTSGWDEQFF
NA,TRBV12-3/TRBV12-4,many,TRBJ2-7,TGTGCCAGCAGTTTCATCTCCTACGAGCAGTACTTC,CASSFISYEQYF
NA,TRBV6-1,few,TRBJ2-3,TGTGCCAGCAGGTTCGTTTTCGCAGATACGCAGTATTTT,CASRFVFADTQYF
NA,TRBV10-2,NA,TRBJ1-6,TGCGCCAGCAGCCCCGGGACCGGACTCTCACCCCTCCACTTT,CASSPGTGLSPLHF
NA,TRBV9,few,TRBJ2-3,TGTGCCAGCAGCGTAGTCGTCGGACTGAGAACAGATACGCAGTATTTT,CASSVVVGLRTDTQYF
NA,TRBV9,NA,TRBJ2-3,TGTGCCAGCAGCGTAGGAGACAAACATACGCAGTATTTT,CASSVGDKHTQYF
NA,TRBV18,NA,TRBJ2-5,TGTGCCAGCTCACCACGGCTCTTAGGGGAGACCCAGTACTTC,CASSPRLLGETQYF
NA,TRBV6-2/TRBV6-3,NA,TRBJ2-7,TGTGCCAGCGGCGGATACGAGCAGTACTTC,CASGGYEQYF
TRBD2,TRBV29-1,many,TRBJ2-3,TGCAGCGTCCGAGCGGGAGCAGATACGCAGTATTTT,CSVRAGADTQYF
TRBD1,TRBV5-1,many,TRBJ2-7,TGCGCCAGCAGCTCCGGGACAGCCCCCTACGAGCAGTACTTC,CASSSGTAPYEQYF
NA,TRBV27,NA,TRBJ2-7,TGTGCCAGTTCCCCCCGCGGCCAGGGGGGATCCAACGAGCAGTACTTC,CASSPRGQGGSNEQYF
NA,TRBV6-5,few,TRBJ2-7,TGTGCCACAGGGGGGTCAGGGGCCTACGAGCAGTACTTC,CATGGSGAYEQYF
TRBD1,TRBV25-1,few,TRBJ2-3,TGTGCCAGCAGTGACTCGGGACAGAGCACAGATACGCAGTATTTT,CASSDSGQSTDTQYF
NA,TRBV7-2,few,TRBJ2-4,TGTGCCAGCAGCTCACCCTCGGGGGTAGCCAAAAACATTCAGTACTTC,CASSSPSGVAKNIQYF
TRBD1,TRBV12-3/TRBV12-4,NA,TRBJ2-7,TGTGCCAGCAGTTTAGTAACAGGGGAGTACGAGCAGTACTTC,CASSLVTGEYEQYF
TRBD2,TRBV5-6,few,TRBJ2-1,TGTGCCAGCAGCTCCGGACTAGCGGCCTACAATGAGCAGTTCTTC,CASSSGLAAYNEQFF